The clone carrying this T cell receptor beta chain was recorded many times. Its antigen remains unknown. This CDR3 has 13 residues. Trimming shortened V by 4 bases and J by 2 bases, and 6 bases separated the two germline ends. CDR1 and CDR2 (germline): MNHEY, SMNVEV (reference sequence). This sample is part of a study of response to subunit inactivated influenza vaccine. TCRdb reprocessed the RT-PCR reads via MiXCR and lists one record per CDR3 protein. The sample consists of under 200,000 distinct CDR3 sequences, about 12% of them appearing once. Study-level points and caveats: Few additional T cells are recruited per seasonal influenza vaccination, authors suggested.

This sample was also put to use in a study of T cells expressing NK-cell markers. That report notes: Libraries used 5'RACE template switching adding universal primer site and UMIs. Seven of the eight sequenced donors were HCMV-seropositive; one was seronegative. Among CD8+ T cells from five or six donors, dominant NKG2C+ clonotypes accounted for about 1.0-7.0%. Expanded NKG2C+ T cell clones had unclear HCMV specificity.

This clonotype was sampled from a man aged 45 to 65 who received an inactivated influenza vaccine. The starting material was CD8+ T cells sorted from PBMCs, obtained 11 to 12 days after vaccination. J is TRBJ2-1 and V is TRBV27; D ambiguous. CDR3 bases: TGTGCCAGCAGTTACGGCACCTACAATGAGCAGTTCTTC. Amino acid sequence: CASSYGTYNEQFF.